Listed below are T cell receptor beta chains from one sample, sequenced in a study of cytomegalovirus exposure and HLA in healthy donors. Clones were sequenced by immunoSEQ multiplex PCR, and TCRdb holds only the in-frame ones, with some missing. The table shows approximately 120,000 clones, with 81% occurring only once. Sequencing input: PBMCs. The source of these receptors is a woman aged 25 to 39 in good health and CMV-seronegative. CDR3s include the opening cysteine and the closing phenylalanine or tryptophan. A D gene is named only where the DNA matches it firmly. Clone size is given for some rows only: seen once, a few or many times, or a class if the clone is expanded.

cdr3_aa	cdr3_nt	d_call	cdr3_length	v_call	j_call	clone_size
CASSLAPGTGYGYTF	TGTGCCAGCAGCTTGGCCCCCGGGACAGGGTATGGCTACACCTTC	TRBD1	15	TRBV5-5	TRBJ1-2	few
CASSQRTSGRETQYF	TGCGCCAGCAGCCAGCGGACTAGCGGGAGAGAGACCCAGTACTTC	TRBD2	15	TRBV5-1	TRBJ2-5	-
CASSLGVQDYGYTF	TGTGCCAGCAGCTTAGGTGTACAGGACTATGGCTACACCTTC	-	14	TRBV7-8	TRBJ1-2	-
CASSPQSDSGGYTF	TGTGCCAGCAGCCCACAAAGTGACAGTGGCGGCTACACCTTC	-	14	TRBV9	TRBJ1-2	-
CASEGGTEAFF	TGTGCCAGCGAGGGTGGCACTGAAGCTTTCTTT	-	11	TRBV6-5	TRBJ1-1	-
CASSSSGTAGYGYTF	TGTGCCAGCAGCTCTTCCGGGACAGCGGGCTATGGCTACACCTTC	TRBD1	15	TRBV7-9	TRBJ1-2	once
CASSVGRGGFGVETQYF	TGTGCCAGCAGCGTAGGAAGGGGGGGGTTCGGTGTAGAGACCCAGTACTTC	-	17	TRBV9	TRBJ2-5	few
CASSYEGGSGYTF	TGTGCCAGCAGTTACGAGGGGGGGTCTGGCTACACCTTC	-	13	TRBV6-5	TRBJ1-2	-
CASSKQGNYGYTF	TGTGCCAGTAGTAAGCAGGGAAACTATGGCTACACCTTC	-	13	TRBV19	TRBJ1-2	once
CASSYYLEGKSEAFF	TGTGCCAGCAGTTACTATTTGGAGGGGAAATCTGAAGCTTTCTTT	-	15	TRBV6-5	TRBJ1-1	-
CASSRYTGASGNTIYF	TGCGCCAGCAGTCGATATACAGGGGCCTCTGGAAACACCATATATTTT	TRBD1	16	TRBV5-1	TRBJ1-3	few
CASSYAPGVSGNTIYF	TGTGCCAGCAGTTACGCCCCAGGGGTCTCTGGAAACACCATATATTTT	-	16	TRBV6-5	TRBJ1-3	-
CASSAQGNTEAFF	TGTGCCAGCAGCGCCCAGGGGAACACTGAAGCTTTCTTT	-	13	TRBV9	TRBJ1-1	-
CASSAQNRATDTQYF	TGTGCCAGCAGTGCCCAGAACCGTGCCACAGATACGCAGTATTTT	-	15	TRBV6-1	TRBJ2-3	-
CASRESPLSNQPQHF	TGTGCCAGCCGAGAATCACCCCTGTCCAATCAGCCCCAGCATTTT	-	15	TRBV4-2	TRBJ1-5	-
CASSYGQFAYGYTF	TGTGCCAGCAGTTACGGGCAGTTTGCTTATGGCTACACCTTC	-	14	TRBV6-5	TRBJ1-2	-
CASSLGQSNTEAFF	TGTGCCAGCAGCTTAGGTCAATCGAACACTGAAGCTTTCTTT	-	14	TRBV7-9	TRBJ1-1	once
CASSLGGGPSGGKLFF	TGCGCCAGCAGCTTGGGAGGAGGGCCCTCTGGGGGAAAACTGTTTTTT	-	16	TRBV5-1	TRBJ1-4	-
CASSLGSAGGNEQFF	TGTGCCAGCAGCTTGGGGAGCGCGGGAGGGAATGAGCAGTTCTTC	TRBD2	15	TRBV5-8	TRBJ2-1	few
CASSPPAGVNTEAFF	TGTGCCAGCTCACCACCGGCCGGGGTGAACACTGAAGCTTTCTTT	-	15	TRBV18	TRBJ1-1	-
CASSFTSGVYNEQFF	TGTGCCAGCAGCTTTACAAGCGGAGTTTACAATGAGCAGTTCTTC	-	15	TRBV7-6	TRBJ2-1	once
CASSDGTGGNEKLFF	TGCGCCAGCAGTGATGGAACAGGGGGGAATGAAAAACTGTTTTTT	TRBD1	15	TRBV10-2	TRBJ1-4	-
CAWRTEWVYGYTF	TGTGCCTGGAGGACGGAGTGGGTCTATGGCTACACCTTC	-	13	TRBV30	TRBJ1-2	once
CASSLGPVLFGYGYTF	TGTGCCAGCAGCTTAGGCCCGGTACTGTTTGGCTATGGCTACACCTTC	-	16	TRBV13	TRBJ1-2	-
CASSFSATEDGYTF	TGTGCCAGCAGCTTTTCAGCGACAGAAGATGGCTACACCTTC	-	14	TRBV11-2	TRBJ1-2	-
CASRDSDPRSYEQYF	TGTGCCAGTAGAGACAGTGACCCACGCTCCTACGAGCAGTACTTC	-	15	TRBV27	TRBJ2-7	few
CSVEARQGTFYGYTF	TGCAGCGTGGAGGCTCGACAGGGCACCTTCTATGGCTACACCTTC	TRBD1	15	TRBV29-1	TRBJ1-2	-
CASSLVRGSSYNEQFF	TGCGCCAGCAGCTTGGTCCGGGGGAGCTCCTACAATGAGCAGTTCTTC	-	16	TRBV5-1	TRBJ2-1	few
CASSLFPGGQGAIRYTF	TGCGCCAGCAGCTTGTTCCCTGGGGGGCAGGGGGCGATTCGCTACACCTTC	TRBD1	17	TRBV5-1	TRBJ1-2	-
CASRDPGQAPYEQYF	TGTGCCAGCAGGGACCCGGGACAGGCGCCCTACGAGCAGTACTTC	TRBD1	15	TRBV27	TRBJ2-7	-
CASSLRTSGGYNEQFF	TGTGCCAGCAGCTTGAGGACTAGCGGGGGATACAATGAGCAGTTCTTC	TRBD2	16	TRBV7-9	TRBJ2-1	-
CASSLVEQAEQFF	TGTGCCAGCAGCTTGGTTGAACAGGCTGAGCAGTTCTTC	-	13	TRBV7-3	TRBJ2-1	once
CASRRLAGAGNEQFF	TGTGCCAGTAGACGACTAGCGGGGGCCGGGAATGAGCAGTTCTTC	TRBD2	15	TRBV19	TRBJ2-1	-
CAWSLGAGYTF	TGTGCCTGGAGTTTGGGGGCCGGCTACACCTTC	-	11	TRBV30	TRBJ1-2	-
CASSASGTASYEQYF	TGTGCCAGCAGCGCCTCCGGGACAGCCTCCTACGAGCAGTACTTC	TRBD1	15	TRBV7-8	TRBJ2-7	-
CASSERRLGYTF	TGTGCCAGCAGTGAAAGACGACTTGGCTACACCTTC	-	12	TRBV2	TRBJ1-2	once